The T cell receptor beta chain under discussion was sequenced for a study of shared clonotypes between healthy human individuals. Germline V gene lookup returns CDR1 SGHTA and CDR2 FQGNSA. The CDR3 is made up of 17 amino acids. V was clipped by 2 bases and J by 5 bases; unmatched bases: 13. Study-wide results and caveats: Memory subsets generally showed smaller estimated richness than naive subsets did. Sampling was confined to blood; repertoires within tissues likely differ. How much donors shared clonotypes was expected to be affected by sequencing depth.

This table comes from immunoSEQ multiplex PCR, and its TCRdb copy is limited to in-frame clones, with some not included. The sample includes approximately 2.1 million clones, 80% to 95% of them seen just once. Of note for this clone: The target antigen is unknown.

The receptor comes from a man aged 18 to 30 in good health. Some clones in this sample may be carry-over from other donors' samples. Sequenced input: naive CD4+ T cells from PBMCs. Subset defined: CD45RA+ positively selected. The gene calls are TRBV7-2 and TRBJ2-3; TRBD2 matches at 7 bases. CDR3 bases: TGTGCCAGCAGCTTATTCTATACGGGAGGCTCGGGAGATACGCAGTATTTT. Its protein product is CASSLFYTGGSGDTQYF.